The entry below describes one T cell receptor (beta chain). Its antigen is undetermined. The authors reverse transcribed roughly 0.5 to 1 ug RNA with random hexamers. Amplification of TCR beta CDR3 across 54 Vbeta and 13 Jbeta was performed with immunoSEQ multiplex PCR. TCRdb reprocessed the immunoSEQ multiplex PCR reads with MiXCR, giving one entry per CDR3 protein. This table has around 170,000 distinct CDR3 sequences, 95% appearing once. These data come from a study of CD8 T cells in Susac syndrome. Study-wide context: Within the group of sequenced Susac syndrome patients, about six had active disease and eight were in remission. Findings and limits, study-wide: The study recognized that its TCR sequencing and HLA analysis covered a relatively small number of individuals.

The source material was CD8+ T cells from PBMCs. This receptor was taken from a human donor with Susac syndrome.

The CDR3 sequence is CASSISPQPQHF. CDR3 in DNA: TGTGCCAGTAGTATTTCGCCTCAGCCCCAGCATTTT. The chain uses TRBV19 and TRBJ1-5; D is unresolved. Germline-derived CDR1 and CDR2 are LNHDA and SQIVND (reference sequence). The length of the CDR3 is 12 residues. Trimming stripped 3 bases from V and 6 bases from J, with 6 bases between.